The TCR beta chain under discussion was sequenced for a study of blood T cell repertoires in COVID-19. Study-level information: The United States, Italy and Spain supplied acute and convalescent COVID-19 samples.

Some clones are missing from TCRdb's copy, which holds only in-frame ones; the method was immunoSEQ multiplex PCR. The repertoire holds about 200,000 clones, with around 82% as singletons. Per the germline V gene, CDR1 is SGHTA and CDR2 is FQGNSA. With 1 base clipped from V and 0 bases from J, the junction kept 8 bases outside the gene matches. This CDR3 spans 18 amino acids. Participants reported their clinical history, and cohort assignment relied on those reports. Sequencing used PBMCs or T cells enriched from blood (not recorded which). The chain links TRBV7-2 to TRBJ2-7, with TRBD2 identical over 11 bases. The receptor was isolated from a woman in her 40s with acute COVID-19. CDR3: CASSLVSLAGGSSYEQYF. As DNA, the CDR3 is TGTGCCAGCAGCTTAGTGTCGCTAGCGGGAGGTAGCTCCTACGAGCAGTACTTC.